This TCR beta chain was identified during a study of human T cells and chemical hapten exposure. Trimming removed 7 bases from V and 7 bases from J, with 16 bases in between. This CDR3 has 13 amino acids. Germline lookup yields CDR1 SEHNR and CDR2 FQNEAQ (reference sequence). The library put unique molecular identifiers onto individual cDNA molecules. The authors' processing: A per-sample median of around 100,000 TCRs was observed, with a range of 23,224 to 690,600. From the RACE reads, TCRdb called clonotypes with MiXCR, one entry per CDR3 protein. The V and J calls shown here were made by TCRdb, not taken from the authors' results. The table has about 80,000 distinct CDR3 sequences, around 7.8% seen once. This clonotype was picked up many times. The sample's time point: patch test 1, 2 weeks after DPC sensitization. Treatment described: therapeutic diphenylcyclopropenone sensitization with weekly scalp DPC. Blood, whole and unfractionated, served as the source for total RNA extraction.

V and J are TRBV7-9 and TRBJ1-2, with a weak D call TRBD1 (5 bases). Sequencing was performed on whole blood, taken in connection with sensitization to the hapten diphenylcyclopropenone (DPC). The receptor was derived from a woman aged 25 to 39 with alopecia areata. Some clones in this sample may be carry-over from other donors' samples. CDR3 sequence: CASKTGTDTGYTF. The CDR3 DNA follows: TGTGCCAGCAAAACCGGGACGGATACTGGCTACACCTTC.